This T cell receptor beta chain comes out of a study of blood T cell repertoires in COVID-19. Germline-derived CDR1 and CDR2 are LGHDT and YNNKEL (reference sequence). Trimming removed 0 bases from V and 4 bases from J; junction bases left unmatched: 5. The CDR3 runs to 15 residues. The study drew participants aged about 18 to 89 years from 20 to 30 US areas. Each participant's cohort was designated according to participant-reported clinical history. Cohort 3 recovered donors had two negative PCRs, clearance, or symptom resolution. The data were produced by immunoSEQ multiplex PCR, yet TCRdb's version contains in-frame clones alone and is incomplete. The sample lists around 330,000 clones, roughly 90% occurring once.

The TCR comes from a man aged 55 to 70 who had recovered from COVID-19. Sequences were obtained from PBMCs or T cells enriched from blood (not recorded which). The chain carries TRBV3-1 (or the pseudogene TRBV3-2) and TRBJ1-2; 7 nucleotides align to TRBD1. This CDR3 is CASSQDRDRSYGYTF. The CDR3, as DNA: TGTGCCAGCAGCCAAGATCGGGACAGAAGCTATGGCTACACCTTC.